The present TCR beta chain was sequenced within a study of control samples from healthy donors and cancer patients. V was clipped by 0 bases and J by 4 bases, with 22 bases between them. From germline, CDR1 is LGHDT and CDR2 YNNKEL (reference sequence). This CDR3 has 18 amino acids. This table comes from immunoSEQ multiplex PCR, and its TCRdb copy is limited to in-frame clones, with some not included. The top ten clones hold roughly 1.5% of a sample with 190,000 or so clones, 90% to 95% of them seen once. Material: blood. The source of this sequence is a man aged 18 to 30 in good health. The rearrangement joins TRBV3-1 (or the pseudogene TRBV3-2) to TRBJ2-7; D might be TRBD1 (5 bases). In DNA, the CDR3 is TGTGCCAGCAGCCAAGATCTTAACAGGCAGGTTGAAGGGTACGAGCAGTACTTC. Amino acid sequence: CASSQDLNRQVEGYEQYF.